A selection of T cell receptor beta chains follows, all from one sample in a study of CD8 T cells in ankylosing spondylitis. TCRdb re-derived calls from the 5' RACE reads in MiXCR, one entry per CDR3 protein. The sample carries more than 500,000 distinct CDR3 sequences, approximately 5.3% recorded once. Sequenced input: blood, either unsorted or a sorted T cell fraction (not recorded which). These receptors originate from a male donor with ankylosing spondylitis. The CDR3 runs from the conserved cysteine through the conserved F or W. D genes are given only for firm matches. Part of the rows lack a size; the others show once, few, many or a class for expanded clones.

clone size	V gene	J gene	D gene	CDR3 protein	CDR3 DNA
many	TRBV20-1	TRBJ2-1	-	CSAGLEPRRQFF	TGCAGTGCGGGACTTGAGCCACGCCGCCAGTTCTTC
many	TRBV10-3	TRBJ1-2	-	CAISATGNLYGYTF	TGTGCCATCAGTGCAACAGGGAACCTCTATGGCTACACCTTC
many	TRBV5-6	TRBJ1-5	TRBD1	CASSYRTGRQPQHF	TGTGCCAGCAGCTACCGGACAGGGCGGCAGCCCCAGCATTTT
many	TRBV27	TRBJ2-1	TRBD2	CASAFSLAGPSRFF	TGTGCCAGCGCCTTCAGCCTAGCGGGGCCTAGTAGGTTCTTC
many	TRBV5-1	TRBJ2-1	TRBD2	CASSWGLAWYNEQFF	TGCGCCAGCAGCTGGGGACTAGCGTGGTACAATGAGCAGTTCTTC
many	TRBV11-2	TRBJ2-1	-	CASSLRSRPVGVLYNEQFF	TGTGCCAGCAGCTTGAGATCTCGTCCGGTCGGGGTGCTCTACAATGAGCAGTTCTTC
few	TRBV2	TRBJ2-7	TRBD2	CASLTSEYSYEQYF	TGTGCCAGCCTCACTAGCGAATACTCCTACGAGCAGTACTTC
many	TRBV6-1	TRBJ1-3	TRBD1	CASTDRAGNTIYF	TGTGCCAGCACTGACAGGGCTGGAAACACCATATATTTT
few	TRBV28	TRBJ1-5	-	CASTPHRDQPQHF	TGTGCCAGCACCCCGCATAGGGATCAGCCCCAGCATTTT
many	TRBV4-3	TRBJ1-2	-	CASSQESRGRSYGYTF	TGCGCCAGCAGCCAAGAGAGCCGGGGAAGGAGCTATGGCTACACCTTC
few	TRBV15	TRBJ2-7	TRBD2	CATSRSGEASYEQYF	TGTGCCACCAGCAGGAGCGGGGAGGCTTCCTACGAGCAGTACTTC
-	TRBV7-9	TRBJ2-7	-	CASSLTEGEQYF	TGTGCCAGCAGCTTGACAGAAGGCGAGCAGTACTTC
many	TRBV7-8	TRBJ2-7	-	CASSPQGFSYEQYF	TGTGCCAGCAGCCCCCAGGGATTCTCCTACGAGCAGTACTTC
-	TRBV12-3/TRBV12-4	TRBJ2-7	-	CASSNGRAAYEQYF	TGTGCCAGCAGTAATGGCAGGGCGGCCTACGAGCAGTACTTC
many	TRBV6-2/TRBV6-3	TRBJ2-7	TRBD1	CASIPGQGGYEQYF	TGTGCCAGCATCCCGGGACAGGGGGGATACGAGCAGTACTTC
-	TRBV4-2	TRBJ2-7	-	CASSQERDPSNEQYF	TGTGCCAGCAGCCAAGAGAGGGACCCGAGCAACGAGCAGTACTTC
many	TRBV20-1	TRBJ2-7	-	CSAGETGSSYEQYF	TGCAGTGCGGGAGAGACGGGGAGCTCCTACGAGCAGTACTTC
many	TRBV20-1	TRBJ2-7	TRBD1	CSARRQGGFHEQYF	TGCAGTGCTAGAAGACAGGGTGGCTTCCACGAGCAGTACTTC
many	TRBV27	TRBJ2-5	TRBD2	CASSSIAGGQETQYF	TGTGCCAGCAGCTCCATAGCGGGGGGCCAAGAGACCCAGTACTTC
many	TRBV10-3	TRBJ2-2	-	CAISEAPANTGELFF	TGTGCCATCAGTGAGGCCCCCGCGAACACCGGGGAGCTGTTTTTT
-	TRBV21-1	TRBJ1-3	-	CASSPPPPYLEGGTIYF	TGTGCCAGCAGCCCACCCCCCCCGTATCTTGAAGGCGGCACCATATATTTT
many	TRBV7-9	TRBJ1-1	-	CASSLRRHLTEAFF	TGTGCCAGCAGCCTCAGGAGACACTTAACTGAAGCTTTCTTT
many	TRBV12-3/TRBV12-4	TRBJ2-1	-	CASRIALGEQFF	TGTGCCAGCAGGATAGCTTTGGGTGAGCAGTTCTTC
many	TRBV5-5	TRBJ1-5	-	CASSLESGEQPQHF	TGTGCCAGCAGCTTGGAATCGGGGGAACAGCCCCAGCATTTT
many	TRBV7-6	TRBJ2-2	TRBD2	CASRLAIRGGELFF	TGTGCCAGCCGACTAGCGATTAGAGGCGGGGAGCTGTTTTTT
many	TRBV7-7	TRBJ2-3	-	CASSLGDTSTDTQYF	TGTGCTAGCAGCTTAGGCGATACTAGCACAGATACGCAGTATTTT
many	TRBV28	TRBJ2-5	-	CASDLGGVGGETQYF	TGTGCCAGCGACTTAGGAGGGGTAGGAGGGGAGACCCAGTACTTC